This is a list of T cell receptor beta chains from one sample in a study of T cell responses to AZD1222 COVID-19 vaccine. Method: immunoSEQ multiplex PCR; TCRdb's copy keeps in-frame clones and lacks some. The table has over 100,000 clones, around 90% seen once. The sample in question was peripheral blood, obtained 28 days after the second AZD1222 dose. The receptors originated from an adult who received the AZD1222 COVID-19 vaccine. Both conserved end residues are part of each CDR3. Each record gives: CDR3 protein, CDR3 DNA, clone size, J gene, D gene, V gene, CDR3 length. D genes are given only for firm matches. Clone sizes are given selectively: once, few, many, or a class where the clone is expanded.

CDR3: CATKVGGRFEAFF
DNA: TGTGCCACCAAGGTTGGGGGAAGGTTTGAAGCTTTCTTT
size: .
J: TRBJ1-1
D: .
V: TRBV5-4
length: 13

CDR3: CATSRGFGWGGTTDTQYF
DNA: TGTGCCACCAGCAGAGGGTTCGGTTGGGGGGGGACCACAGATACGCAGTATTTT
size: .
J: TRBJ2-3
D: TRBD2
V: TRBV15
length: 18

CDR3: CASSHRVGSYEQYF
DNA: TGTGCCAGCTCACATCGGGTAGGGTCCTACGAGCAGTACTTC
size: .
J: TRBJ2-7
D: .
V: TRBV18
length: 14

CDR3: CASEVGVNTEAFF
DNA: TGTGCCAGCGAGGTGGGGGTGAACACTGAAGCTTTCTTT
size: .
J: TRBJ1-1
D: .
V: TRBV28
length: 13

CDR3: CASSYSMGTPLHF
DNA: TGTGCCAGCAGTTACTCTATGGGCACACCCCTCCACTTT
size: few
J: TRBJ1-6
D: .
V: TRBV6-5
length: 13

CDR3: CAIKAAFTGYTF
DNA: TGTGCCATCAAAGCGGCGTTCACTGGCTACACCTTC
size: .
J: TRBJ1-2
D: .
V: TRBV10-3
length: 12

CDR3: CAWSVRNSNQPQHF
DNA: TGTGCCTGGAGTGTCCGTAATAGCAATCAGCCCCAGCATTTT
size: .
J: TRBJ1-5
D: .
V: TRBV30
length: 14

CDR3: CASTDTAYNSPLHF
DNA: TGTGCCAGTACCGATACAGCCTATAATTCACCCCTCCACTTT
size: .
J: TRBJ1-6
D: .
V: TRBV19
length: 14

CDR3: CASSLSWGIGYGYTF
DNA: TGTGCCAGCAGTTTATCCTGGGGAATCGGCTATGGCTACACCTTC
size: once
J: TRBJ1-2
D: .
V: TRBV27
length: 15

CDR3: CASSLAGNENQPQHF
DNA: TGTGCCAGCAGCTTAGCAGGGAATGAAAATCAGCCCCAGCATTTT
size: few
J: TRBJ1-5
D: .
V: TRBV5-5
length: 15

CDR3: CASSLAGPSYEQYF
DNA: TGCGCCAGCAGCTTGGCAGGACCCTCCTACGAGCAGTACTTC
size: .
J: TRBJ2-7
D: .
V: TRBV5-1
length: 14

CDR3: CASRSLDGGVGYTF
DNA: TGTGCCAGCAGATCCCTCGACGGTGGAGTTGGCTACACCTTC
size: .
J: TRBJ1-2
D: .
V: TRBV27
length: 14

CDR3: CASSFALGGRLAGVTEQFF
DNA: TGTGCCAGCAGTTTCGCCCTCGGGGGGAGACTAGCGGGGGTTACTGAGCAGTTCTTC
size: .
J: TRBJ2-1
D: TRBD2
V: TRBV28
length: 19

CDR3: CASSRGRGDNQPQHF
DNA: TGTGCCAGCAGCAGGGGCAGGGGTGACAATCAGCCCCAGCATTTT
size: .
J: TRBJ1-5
D: .
V: TRBV6-5
length: 15

CDR3: CASSLRGVDGYTF
DNA: TGTGCCAGCAGCTTGCGGGGAGTAGATGGCTACACCTTC
size: .
J: TRBJ1-2
D: .
V: TRBV5-6
length: 13

CDR3: CASSVDKGVLETQYF
DNA: TGTGCCAGCAGCGTAGATAAGGGGGTTCTCGAGACCCAGTACTTC
size: .
J: TRBJ2-5
D: .
V: TRBV9
length: 15

CDR3: CASRSRGSYNSPLHF
DNA: TGTGCCAGCAGGTCCAGGGGCTCCTATAATTCACCCCTCCACTTT
size: .
J: TRBJ1-6
D: .
V: TRBV3-1/TRBV3-2
length: 15

CDR3: CASSSFGGSPLHF
DNA: TGTGCCAGCAGTTCCTTCGGGGGCTCACCCCTCCACTTT
size: .
J: TRBJ1-6
D: .
V: TRBV6-5
length: 13

CDR3: CASSVGLPNTGELFF
DNA: TGTGCCAGCTCGGTTGGTCTACCGAACACCGGGGAGCTGTTTTTT
size: .
J: TRBJ2-2
D: .
V: TRBV18
length: 15

CDR3: CASSRRRTGRGETQYF
DNA: TGTGCCAGCAGTCGCCGCCGGACAGGGCGGGGAGAGACCCAGTACTTC
size: .
J: TRBJ2-5
D: TRBD1
V: TRBV28
length: 16

CDR3: CAISPVGVNTEAFF
DNA: TGTGCCATCAGCCCTGTGGGGGTGAACACTGAAGCTTTCTTT
size: .
J: TRBJ1-1
D: .
V: TRBV10-3
length: 14